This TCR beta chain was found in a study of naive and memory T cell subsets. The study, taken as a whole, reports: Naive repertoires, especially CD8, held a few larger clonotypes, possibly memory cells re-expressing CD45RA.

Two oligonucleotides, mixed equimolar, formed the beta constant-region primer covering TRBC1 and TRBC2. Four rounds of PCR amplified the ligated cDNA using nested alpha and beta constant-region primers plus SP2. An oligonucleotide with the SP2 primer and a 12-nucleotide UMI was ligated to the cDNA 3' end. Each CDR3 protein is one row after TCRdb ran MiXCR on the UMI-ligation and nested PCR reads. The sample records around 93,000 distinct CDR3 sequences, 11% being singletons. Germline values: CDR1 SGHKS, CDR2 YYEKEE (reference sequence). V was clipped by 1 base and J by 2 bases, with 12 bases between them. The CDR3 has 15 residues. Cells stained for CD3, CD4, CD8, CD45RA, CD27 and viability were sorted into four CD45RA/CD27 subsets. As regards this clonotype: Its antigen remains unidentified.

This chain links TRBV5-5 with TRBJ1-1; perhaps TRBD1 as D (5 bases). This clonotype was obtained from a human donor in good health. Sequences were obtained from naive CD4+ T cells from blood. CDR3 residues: CASSLLAGRNTEAFF. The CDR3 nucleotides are TGTGCCAGCAGCTTGCTTGCAGGGAGAAACACTGAAGCTTTCTTT.